The 20 T cell receptor beta chains below all came from one sample that was sequenced in a study of control samples from healthy donors and cancer patients. Profiled with immunoSEQ multiplex PCR; TCRdb holds only in-frame clones, not every one. This sample yields more than 50,000 clones, of which 90% are seen a single time; approximately 1.2% belongs to the top ten. The material sequenced was PBMCs. These receptors came from a woman in her fifties or sixties with colorectal cancer.

The CDR3 bases are TGTGCCAGCAGCCATAGGGCCTCGGACCGCTACACCTTC. It yields the protein CASSHRASDRYTF. The rearrangement uses TRBV7-2 and TRBJ1-2; D unresolved. Germline V gene sequence: CDR1 SGHTA, CDR2 FQGNSA. This CDR3 has 13 amino acids. Deletions cut 5 bases from V and 9 bases from J, with 16 bases between.

The chain joins TRBV5-1 to TRBJ2-2; 9 nucleotides match TRBD1. The CDR3 loop spans 18 amino acids. Trimming took 4 bases from V and 3 from J; bases not matched to a gene: 13. Germline values: CDR1 SGHRS, CDR2 YFSETQ. The CDR3: CASSNTPPGQGDTGELFF. In DNA, the CDR3 is TGCGCCAGCAGCAATACGCCACCGGGACAGGGTGACACCGGGGAGCTGTTTTTT. The full variable domain, with the rest looked up from reference TRBV5-1 and TRBJ2-2, is KAGVTQTPRYLIKTRGQQVTLSCSPISGHRSVSWYQQTPGQGLQFLFEYFSETQRNKGNFPGRFSGRQFSNSRSEMNVSTLELGDSALYLCASSNTPPGQGDTGELFFGEGSRLTVL.

The chain carries TRBV5-1 and TRBJ2-7, with D possibly being TRBD1 (6 bases). V was trimmed by 2 bases and J by 1 base, leaving 16 bases between them. CDR1 is SGHRS, CDR2 YFSETQ, per germline. This CDR3 is built from 16 residues. DNA of the CDR3: TGCGCCAGCAGCTTAGCAAGAAGCACAGGGTCCTACGAGCAGTACTTC. Its protein product is CASSLARSTGSYEQYF.

The chain uses TRBV28 and TRBJ2-1; D gene ambiguous. V gave up 5 bases and J gave up 3 bases, with 14 bases separating them. Germline V CDR1 and CDR2: MDHEN, SYDVKM. The CDR3 spans 15 residues. The CDR3 nucleotides are TGTGCCAGCAGTGGGCTTCGGGCTAGCTACAATGAGCAGTTCTTC. Amino acid sequence: CASSGLRASYNEQFF.

V usage is TRBV10-3 and J usage is TRBJ2-5; D might be TRBD1 (5 bases). The CDR3 extends over 16 amino acids. Trimming took off 3 bases at V and 5 bases at J, with 19 bases between the two ends. CDR1 is ENHRY and CDR2 is SYGVKD in the germline V gene. CDR3: CAISEGAVSRRETQYF. CDR3 sequence (DNA): TGTGCCATCAGTGAAGGGGCAGTCTCACGTAGGGAGACCCAGTACTTC.

This clone was counted once. The J gene is TRBJ2-3, the V gene TRBV5-4, with no clear D. The CDR3 is 15 amino acids. Trimming pared 4 bases from V and 4 bases from J, leaving 16 bases between. CDR1 SGHNT and CDR2 YYREEE come from the germline V gene (reference sequence). The CDR3 DNA follows: TGTGCCAGCAGCGTCCGGGTCCTAACATCAGATACGCAGTATTTT. It specifies CASSVRVLTSDTQYF.

J is TRBJ2-1 and V is TRBV27, with D possibly matching TRBD2 (7 bases). V was clipped by 8 bases and J by 1 base, with 36 bases between them. There are 22 residues in the CDR3. The germline V gene encodes CDR1 MNHEY and CDR2 SMNVEV (reference sequence). CDR3 loop: CASARQVLSTSIIIGSYNEQFF. The CDR3 DNA reads TGTGCCAGCGCGAGACAGGTGCTATCGACTAGCATAATAATCGGATCCTACAATGAGCAGTTCTTC.

The chain uses TRBV5-1 and TRBJ1-5; D is ambiguous. The CDR3 is 16 amino acids. Germline-derived CDR1 and CDR2 are SGHRS and YFSETQ. Trimming pared 0 bases from V and 5 bases from J, leaving 15 bases between. The CDR3 sequence is CASSLDAAGPDQPQHF. The CDR3 nucleotides read TGCGCCAGCAGCTTGGATGCGGCTGGCCCAGATCAGCCCCAGCATTTT.

The J gene is TRBJ2-2, the V gene TRBV28; D is ambiguous. Per germline, CDR1 MDHEN and CDR2 SYDVKM. The CDR3 runs to 13 residues. Trimming removed 3 bases from V and 1 base from J, with 3 bases in between. The CDR3 coding sequence is TGTGCCAGCAGTTTCTGGAACACCGGGGAGCTGTTTTTT. Protein: CASSFWNTGELFF.

This chain connects TRBV23-1 to TRBJ2-5; 10 positions match TRBD1. TRBV23-1 is known as an ORF, though its function is uncertain. The ends lost 3 bases at V and 5 bases at J; junction bases unmatched: 9. The CDR3 covers 16 residues. The CDR3 reads CASSQKEGQGKETQYF. CDR3 DNA sequence: TGCGCCAGCAGTCAGAAAGAGGGACAGGGGAAGGAGACCCAGTACTTC.

V and J are TRBV19 and TRBJ2-6; D is ambiguous. Trimming cost V 8 bases and J 3 bases, with 14 bases left between them. Germline V gene data show CDR1 as LNHDA and CDR2 as SQIVND (reference sequence). The CDR3 has 15 amino acids. Here the CDR3 reads CASRPRSGGANVLTF. The CDR3 DNA follows: TGTGCCAGTCGCCCCAGGTCTGGTGGGGCCAACGTCCTGACTTTC.

The V gene is TRBV6-5, the J gene TRBJ2-5, with D tentatively TRBD1 or TRBD2 (5 bases each). The CDR3 totals 12 residues. In germline, CDR1 is MNHEY, CDR2 SVGAGI. V shed 6 bases and J shed 5 bases, with 10 bases lying between them. Here the CDR3 reads CASSGWGETQYF. The CDR3 nucleotides are TGTGCCAGCAGCGGCTGGGGGGAGACCCAGTACTTC.

The gene calls are TRBV4-1 and TRBJ1-6; 12 nucleotides align to TRBD1. The germline gives CDR1 MGHRA, CDR2 YSYEKL. The V and J ends lost 4 bases and 5 bases, in that order; junction bases with no gene match: 6. The CDR3 has 17 residues. The CDR3 region has the DNA TGCGCCAGCAGCCCACTGGGACAGGGGGCTGATAATTCACCCCTCCACTTT. As protein: CASSPLGQGADNSPLHF.

This clone came up once. The chain has TRBV25-1 and TRBJ1-1, with a weak D call TRBD1 (5 bases). V lost 4 bases and J 1 base, leaving 7 bases between the germline ends. The CDR3 spans 13 residues. Germline CDR1 and CDR2: MGHDK and SYGVNS. The CDR3 bases are TGTGCCAGCAGTGGGGGACCGAACACTGAAGCTTTCTTT. Residues: CASSGGPNTEAFF. The full variable domain, completed using reference TRBV25-1 and TRBJ1-1, is EADIYQTPRYLVIGTGKKITLECSQTMGHDKMYWYQQDPGMELHLIHYSYGVNSTEKGDLSSESTVSRIRTEHFPLTLESARPSHTSQYLCASSGGPNTEAFFGQGTRLTVV.

The rearrangement uses TRBV18 and TRBJ1-2; 7 positions agree with TRBD1. V lost 8 bases to trimming and J lost 8 bases; unmatched junction nucleotides: 20. Per germline, CDR1 KGHSH and CDR2 LQKENI. The CDR3 has 16 amino acids. CDR3 sequence (DNA): TGTGCCAGCGCTGTTGACAGGGACTCTCGGTCTTGGGGCTACACCTTC. Amino acids: CASAVDRDSRSWGYTF.

V is TRBV19 and J is TRBJ1-5, with D uncertain. This CDR3 is built from 14 residues. Per the germline V gene, CDR1 is LNHDA and CDR2 is SQIVND (reference sequence). The ends were cut back, 8 bases at V and 2 bases at J, with 13 bases in the middle. DNA for the CDR3: TGTGCCAGTGCAGGTGGGAGTGGCAATCAGCCCCAGCATTTT. Amino acid sequence: CASAGGSGNQPQHF.

The chain has TRBV2 and TRBJ1-6, with 7 bases aligning to TRBD1. The CDR3 consists of 18 residues. The J segment lost 0 bases and the V segment lost 7 bases, leaving 12 bases of the junction unmatched. Germline V gene sequence: CDR1 SNHLY, CDR2 FYNNEI. CDR3 loop: CASTRDRITSSYNSPLHF. DNA of the CDR3: TGTGCCAGCACCCGGGACAGAATTACCAGCTCCTATAATTCACCCCTCCACTTT.

This clone is classed as medium-sized. V and J are TRBV5-4 and TRBJ1-5; D perhaps matches TRBD1 (5 bases). Germline V gene sequence: CDR1 SGHNT, CDR2 YYREEE (reference sequence). The CDR3 is 14 residues long. V was shortened by 2 bases and J by 6 bases, with 12 bases between the two germline ends. The CDR3 protein is CASSFGGEGQPQHF. The CDR3 nucleotides are TGTGCCAGCAGCTTTGGAGGGGAGGGTCAGCCCCAGCATTTT.

The rearrangement uses TRBV11-2 and TRBJ2-3; tentative D call: TRBD2 (5 bases). Trimming left V 4 bases short and J 9 bases short, with 14 bases between. CDR3 length: 13 amino acids. Per the germline V gene, CDR1 is SGHAT and CDR2 is FQNNGV. CDR3 region: CASSSGPPSTQYF. CDR3 sequence (DNA): TGTGCCAGCAGCTCCGGACCACCTAGCACGCAGTATTTT.

The rearrangement uses TRBV19 and TRBJ1-1, with no clear D. CDR3 length: 13 residues. V dropped 5 bases and J dropped 3 bases, with 10 bases sitting between them. Germline CDR1 LNHDA, CDR2 SQIVND (reference sequence). DNA for the CDR3: TGTGCCAGTAGTTCACAGAGGGACACTGAAGCTTTCTTT. This gives the protein CASSSQRDTEAFF.